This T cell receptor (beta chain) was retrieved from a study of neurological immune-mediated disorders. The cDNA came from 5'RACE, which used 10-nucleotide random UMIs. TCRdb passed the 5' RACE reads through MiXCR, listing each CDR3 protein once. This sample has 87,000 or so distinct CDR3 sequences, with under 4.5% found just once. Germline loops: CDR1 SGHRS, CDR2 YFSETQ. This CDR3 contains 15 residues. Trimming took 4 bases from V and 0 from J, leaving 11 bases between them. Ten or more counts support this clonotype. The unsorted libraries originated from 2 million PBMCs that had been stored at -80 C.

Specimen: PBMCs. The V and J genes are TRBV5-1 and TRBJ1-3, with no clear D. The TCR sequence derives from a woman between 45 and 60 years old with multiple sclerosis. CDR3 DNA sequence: TGCGCCAGCAGCCTGGCCCCAGCCTCTGGAAACACCATATATTTT. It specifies CASSLAPASGNTIYF.